A single T cell receptor (beta chain) is shown here with its context. This specimen comes from a study of control samples from healthy donors and cancer patients. Assay: immunoSEQ multiplex PCR; the TCRdb copy retains only in-frame clones and omits some. Among under 60,000 clones listed, 94% were seen once. The V end lost 8 bases, the J end lost 0 bases, and 13 bases lay between the germline ends. This CDR3 region has 14 residues. Germline V gene data show CDR1 as SQVTM and CDR2 as ANQGSEA. This chain joins TRBV29-1 and TRBJ1-4; D is perhaps TRBD1 (6 bases). The sequence derives from a man aged 30 to 45 in good health. The material sequenced was blood. For the CDR3, the DNA is TGCAGCTACAGGGTGGGAACAACTAATGAAAAACTGTTTTTT. Its translation is CSYRVGTTNEKLFF.